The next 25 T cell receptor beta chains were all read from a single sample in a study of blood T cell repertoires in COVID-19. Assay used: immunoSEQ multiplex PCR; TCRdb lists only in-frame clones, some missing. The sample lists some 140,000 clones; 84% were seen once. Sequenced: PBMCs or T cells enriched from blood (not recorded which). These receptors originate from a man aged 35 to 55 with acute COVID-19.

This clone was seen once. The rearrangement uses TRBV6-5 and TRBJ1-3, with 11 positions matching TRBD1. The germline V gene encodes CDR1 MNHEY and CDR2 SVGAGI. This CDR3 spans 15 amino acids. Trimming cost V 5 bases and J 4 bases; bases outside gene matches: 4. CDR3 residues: CASSPDRGLGNTIYF. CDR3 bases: TGTGCCAGCAGTCCGGACAGGGGGCTAGGAAACACCATATATTTT.

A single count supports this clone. CDR3 in amino acids: CASSFDTRTDTQYF. The CDR3 bases are TGTGCCAGCTCATTCGACACCCGCACAGATACGCAGTATTTT. The chain carries TRBV18 and TRBJ2-3; D remains unclear. Germline V gene data show CDR1 as KGHSH and CDR2 as LQKENI. The CDR3 length is 14 residues. Trimming shortened V by 5 bases and J by 1 base, and 10 bases separated the two germline ends.

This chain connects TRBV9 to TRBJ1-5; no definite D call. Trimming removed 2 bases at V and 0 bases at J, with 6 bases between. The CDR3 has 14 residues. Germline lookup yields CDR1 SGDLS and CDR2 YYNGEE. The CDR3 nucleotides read TGTGCCAGCAGCGTTACAGATAGCAATCAGCCCCAGCATTTT. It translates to CASSVTDSNQPQHF.

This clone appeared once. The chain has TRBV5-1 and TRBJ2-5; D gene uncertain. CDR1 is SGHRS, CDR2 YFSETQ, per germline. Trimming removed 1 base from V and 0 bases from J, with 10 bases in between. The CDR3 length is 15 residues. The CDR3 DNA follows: TGCGCCAGCAGCTTGTCGAGCTCCGACCAAGAGACCCAGTACTTC. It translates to CASSLSSSDQETQYF.

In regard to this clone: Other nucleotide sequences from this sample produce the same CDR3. The CDR3 DNA reads TGCGCCAGCAGTTCCGGGACACCGAACACCGGGGAGCTGTTTTTT. Residues: CASSSGTPNTGELFF. The chain combines TRBV5-1 with TRBJ2-2; the D gene is possibly TRBD1 (6 bases). Trimming cost V 5 bases and J 0 bases, with 11 bases left between them. The CDR3 sequence is 15 residues long. Germline loops: CDR1 SGHRS, CDR2 YFSETQ.

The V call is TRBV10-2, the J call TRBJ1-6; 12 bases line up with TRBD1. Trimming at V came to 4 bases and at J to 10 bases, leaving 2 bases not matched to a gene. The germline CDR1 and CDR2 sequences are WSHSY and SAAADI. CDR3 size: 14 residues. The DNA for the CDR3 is TGCGCCAGCAGTGTAGGGACAGGGGGCTCACCCCTCCACTTT. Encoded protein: CASSVGTGGSPLHF.

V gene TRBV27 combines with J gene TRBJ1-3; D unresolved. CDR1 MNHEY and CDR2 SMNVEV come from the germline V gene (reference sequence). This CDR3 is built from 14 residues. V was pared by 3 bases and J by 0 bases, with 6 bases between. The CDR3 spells CASSLRPSGNTIYF. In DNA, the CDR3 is TGTGCCAGCAGTTTGAGGCCCTCTGGAAACACCATATATTTT.

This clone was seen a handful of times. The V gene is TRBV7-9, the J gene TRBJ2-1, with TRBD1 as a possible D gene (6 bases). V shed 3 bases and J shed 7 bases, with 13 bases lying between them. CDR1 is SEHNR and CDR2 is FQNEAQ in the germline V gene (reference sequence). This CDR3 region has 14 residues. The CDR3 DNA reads TGTGCCAGCAGCTTGGCAGGGGCGTTTAATGAGCAGTTCTTC. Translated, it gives CASSLAGAFNEQFF.

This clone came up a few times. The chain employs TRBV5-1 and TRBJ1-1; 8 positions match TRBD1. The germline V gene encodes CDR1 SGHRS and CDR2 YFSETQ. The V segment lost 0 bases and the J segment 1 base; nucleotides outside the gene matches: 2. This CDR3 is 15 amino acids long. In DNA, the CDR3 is TGCGCCAGCAGCTTGGCCGGGACAGGGAACACTGAAGCTTTCTTT. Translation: CASSLAGTGNTEAFF.

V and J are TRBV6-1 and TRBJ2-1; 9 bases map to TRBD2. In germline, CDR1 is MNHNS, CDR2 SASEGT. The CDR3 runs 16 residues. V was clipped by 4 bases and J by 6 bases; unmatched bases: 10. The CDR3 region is CASSAFSGRMGNEQFF. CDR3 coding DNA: TGTGCCAGCAGTGCCTTCAGCGGGAGGATGGGCAATGAGCAGTTCTTC.

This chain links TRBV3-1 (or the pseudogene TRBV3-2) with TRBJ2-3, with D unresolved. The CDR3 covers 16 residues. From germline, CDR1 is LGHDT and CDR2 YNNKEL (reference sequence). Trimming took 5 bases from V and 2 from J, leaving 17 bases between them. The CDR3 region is CASSFTLLDPTDTQYF. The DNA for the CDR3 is TGTGCCAGCAGCTTTACACTACTGGATCCCACAGATACGCAGTATTTT.

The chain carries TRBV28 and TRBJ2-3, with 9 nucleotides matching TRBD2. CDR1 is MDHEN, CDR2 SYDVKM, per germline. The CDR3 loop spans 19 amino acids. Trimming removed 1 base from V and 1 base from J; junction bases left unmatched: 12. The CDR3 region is CASSLYRLAVASGTDTQYF. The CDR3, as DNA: TGTGCCAGCAGTTTATACCGACTAGCGGTTGCGTCGGGCACAGATACGCAGTATTTT.

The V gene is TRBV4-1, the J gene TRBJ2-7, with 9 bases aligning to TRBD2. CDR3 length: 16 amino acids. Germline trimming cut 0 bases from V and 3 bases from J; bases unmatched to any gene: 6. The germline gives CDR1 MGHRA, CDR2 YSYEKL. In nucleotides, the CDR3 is TGCGCCAGCAGCCAAGATATAGCGGGGGCCATCTACGAGCAGTACTTC. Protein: CASSQDIAGAIYEQYF.

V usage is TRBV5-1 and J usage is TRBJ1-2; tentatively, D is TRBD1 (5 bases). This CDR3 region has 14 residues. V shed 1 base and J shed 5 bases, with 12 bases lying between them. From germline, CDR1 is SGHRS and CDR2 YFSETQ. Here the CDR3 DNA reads TGCGCCAGCAGCTTGAGCACAGGAACTTATGGCTACACCTTC. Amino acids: CASSLSTGTYGYTF.

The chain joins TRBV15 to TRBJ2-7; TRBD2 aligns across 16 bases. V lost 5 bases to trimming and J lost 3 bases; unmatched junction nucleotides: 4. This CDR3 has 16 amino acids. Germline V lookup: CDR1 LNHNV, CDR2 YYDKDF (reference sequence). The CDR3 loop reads CATSRGTSGRDYEQYF. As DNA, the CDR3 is TGTGCCACCAGCCGGGGGACTAGCGGGAGGGACTACGAGCAGTACTTC.

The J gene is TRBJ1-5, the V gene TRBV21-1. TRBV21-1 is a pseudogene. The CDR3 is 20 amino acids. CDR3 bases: TGTGCCAGCAGCGCAATGGAGCTCCCAGCGGTCACGTTCGGGGTCCAGCCCCAGCATTTT. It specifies CASSAMELPAVTFGVQPQHF.

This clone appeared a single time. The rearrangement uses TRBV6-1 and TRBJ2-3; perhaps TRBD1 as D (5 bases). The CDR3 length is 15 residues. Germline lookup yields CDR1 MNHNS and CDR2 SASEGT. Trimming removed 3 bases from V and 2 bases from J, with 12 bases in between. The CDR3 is CASSDDSPSTDTQYF. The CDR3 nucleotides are TGTGCCAGCAGTGATGACAGCCCATCCACAGATACGCAGTATTTT.

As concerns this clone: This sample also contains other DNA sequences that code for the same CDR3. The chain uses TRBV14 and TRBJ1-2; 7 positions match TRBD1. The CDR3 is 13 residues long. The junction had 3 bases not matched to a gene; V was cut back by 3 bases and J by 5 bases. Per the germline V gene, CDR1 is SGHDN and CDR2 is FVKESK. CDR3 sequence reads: CASSHGQDYGYTF. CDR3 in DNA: TGTGCCAGCAGCCACGGACAGGATTATGGCTACACCTTC.

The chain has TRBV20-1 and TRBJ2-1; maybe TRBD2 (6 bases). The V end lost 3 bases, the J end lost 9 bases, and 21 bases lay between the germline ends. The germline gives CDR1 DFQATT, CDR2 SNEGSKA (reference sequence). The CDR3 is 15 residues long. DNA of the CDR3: TGCAGTGCTAGTCCCACTCGGGGGAGAATCGGTGAGCAGTTCTTC. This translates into CSASPTRGRIGEQFF.

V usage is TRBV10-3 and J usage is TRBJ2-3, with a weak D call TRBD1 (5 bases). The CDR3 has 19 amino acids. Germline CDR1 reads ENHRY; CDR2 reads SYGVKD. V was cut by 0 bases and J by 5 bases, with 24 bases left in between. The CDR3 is CAISESSSRSVAGQDTQYF. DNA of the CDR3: TGTGCCATCAGTGAGTCGAGTAGCCGGAGTGTGGCTGGACAAGATACGCAGTATTTT.

CDR3 in amino acids: CATSSEQGFGSPLHF. For the CDR3, the DNA is TGTGCCACCAGCAGTGAACAGGGTTTCGGTTCACCCCTCCACTTT. This rearrangement joins TRBV15 to TRBJ1-6; TRBD1 might be the D (6 bases). Germline V gene lookup returns CDR1 LNHNV and CDR2 YYDKDF (reference sequence). This CDR3 has 15 residues. The V gene lost 3 bases and the J gene lost 9 bases, with 15 bases spanning the gap.

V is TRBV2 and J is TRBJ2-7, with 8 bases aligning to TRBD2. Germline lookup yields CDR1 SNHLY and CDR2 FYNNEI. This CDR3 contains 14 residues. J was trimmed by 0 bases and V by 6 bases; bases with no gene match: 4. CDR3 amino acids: CASRSAGASYEQYF. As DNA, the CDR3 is TGTGCCAGCAGATCAGCGGGGGCCTCCTACGAGCAGTACTTC. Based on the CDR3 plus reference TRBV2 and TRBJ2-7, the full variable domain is EPEVTQTPSHQVTQMGQEVILRCVPISNHLYFYWYRQILGQKVEFLVSFYNNEISEKSEIFDDQFSVERPDGSNFTLKIRSTKLEDSAMYFCASRSAGASYEQYFGPGTRLTVT.

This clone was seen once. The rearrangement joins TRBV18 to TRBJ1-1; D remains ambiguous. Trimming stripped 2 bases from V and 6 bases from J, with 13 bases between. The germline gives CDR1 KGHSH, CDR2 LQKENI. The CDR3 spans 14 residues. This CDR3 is CASSPAVETPEAFF. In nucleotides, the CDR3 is TGTGCCAGCTCACCAGCGGTTGAGACCCCTGAAGCTTTCTTT.

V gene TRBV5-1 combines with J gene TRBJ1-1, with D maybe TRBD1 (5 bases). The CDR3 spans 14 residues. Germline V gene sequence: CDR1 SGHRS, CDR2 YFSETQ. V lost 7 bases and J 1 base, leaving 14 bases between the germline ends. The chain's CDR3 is CASGLLQENTEAFF. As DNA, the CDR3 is TGCGCCAGCGGTTTACTACAGGAGAACACTGAAGCTTTCTTT.

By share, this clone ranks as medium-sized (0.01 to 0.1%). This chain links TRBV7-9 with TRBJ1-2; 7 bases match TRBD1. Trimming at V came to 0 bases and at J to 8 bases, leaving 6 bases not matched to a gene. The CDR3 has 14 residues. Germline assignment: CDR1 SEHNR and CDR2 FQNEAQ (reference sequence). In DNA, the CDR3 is TGTGCCAGCAGCTTAGCGGATGCAGGGGGAGGCTACACCTTC. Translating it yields CASSLADAGGGYTF. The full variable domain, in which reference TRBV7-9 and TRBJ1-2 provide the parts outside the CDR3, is DTGVSQNPRHKITKRGQNVTFRCDPISEHNRLYWYRQTLGQGPEFLTYFQNEAQLEKSRLLSDRFSAERPKGSFSTLEIQRTEQGDSAMYLCASSLADAGGGYTFGSGTRLTVV.